The 3 T cell receptor beta chains below come from one sample, sequenced in a study of STAT3 mutations in large granular lymphocyte leukemia. Clones were sequenced by immunoSEQ multiplex PCR, and TCRdb holds only the in-frame ones, with some missing. The sample carries over 30,000 clones, roughly 86% recorded once. Study conclusions and caveats: Every T-LGLL patient had at least one immunodominant TCRbeta clonotype.

No antigens are known for them. The sample taken for sequencing was peripheral blood mononuclear cells. These receptors all stem from a man aged 55 to 70 with T-cell large granular lymphocyte leukemia. Some clones in this sample may be carry-over from other donors' samples.

This chain uses TRBV2 with TRBJ2-1; D is uncertain. The V gene's germline CDR1 is SNHLY and CDR2 FYNNEI. Trimming shortened V by 6 bases and J by 6 bases, and 12 bases separated the two germline ends. There are 13 residues in the CDR3. The CDR3, as DNA: TGTGCCAGCAGAGGGAACCTGGGCAATGAGCAGTTCTTC. Its protein is CASRGNLGNEQFF.

The chain carries TRBV27 and TRBJ1-2, with no clear D. Trimming removed 3 bases from V and 3 bases from J, with 8 bases in between. The CDR3 runs 13 residues. CDR1 and CDR2 from the germline V gene are MNHEY and SMNVEV (reference sequence). The CDR3: CASSLDGYYGYTF. CDR3 coding DNA: TGTGCCAGCAGTTTGGACGGCTACTATGGCTACACCTTC.

The rearrangement joins TRBV7-9 to TRBJ2-7, with 9 nucleotides matching TRBD1. CDR1 SEHNR and CDR2 FQNEAQ come from the germline V gene (reference sequence). Trimming at V came to 3 bases and at J to 4 bases, leaving 7 bases not matched to a gene. This CDR3 spans 15 amino acids. For the CDR3, the DNA is TGTGCCAGCAGCTTTTATCGACAGGGGGGATACGAGCAGTACTTC. Amino acid sequence: CASSFYRQGGYEQYF.